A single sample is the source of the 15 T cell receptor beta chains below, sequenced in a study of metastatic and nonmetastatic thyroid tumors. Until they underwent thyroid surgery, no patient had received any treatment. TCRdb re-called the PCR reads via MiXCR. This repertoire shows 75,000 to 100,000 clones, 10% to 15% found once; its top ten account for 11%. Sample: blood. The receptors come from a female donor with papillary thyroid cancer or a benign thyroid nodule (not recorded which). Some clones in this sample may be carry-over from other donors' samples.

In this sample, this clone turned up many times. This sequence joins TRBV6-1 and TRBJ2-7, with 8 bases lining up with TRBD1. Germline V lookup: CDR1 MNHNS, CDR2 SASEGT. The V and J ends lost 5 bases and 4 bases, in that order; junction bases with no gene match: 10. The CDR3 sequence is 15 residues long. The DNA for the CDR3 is TGTGCCAGCAGTTCAAGGTTGGACAGGGCGTACGAGCAGTACTTC. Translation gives CASSSRLDRAYEQYF.

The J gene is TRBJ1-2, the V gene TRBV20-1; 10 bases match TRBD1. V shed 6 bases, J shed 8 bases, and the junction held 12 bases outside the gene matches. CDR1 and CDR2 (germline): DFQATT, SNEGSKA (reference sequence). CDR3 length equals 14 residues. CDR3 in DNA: TGCAGTGCGACCAAGACAGGGGGCTCAGGGGGCTACACCTTC. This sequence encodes CSATKTGGSGGYTF.

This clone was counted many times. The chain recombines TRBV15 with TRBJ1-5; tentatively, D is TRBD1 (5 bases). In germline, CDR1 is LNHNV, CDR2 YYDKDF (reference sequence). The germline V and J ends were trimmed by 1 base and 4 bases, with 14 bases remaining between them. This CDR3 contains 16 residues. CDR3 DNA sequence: TGTGCCACCAGCAGAGCAAGGACACTGGGTAATCAGCCCCAGCATTTT. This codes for CATSRARTLGNQPQHF. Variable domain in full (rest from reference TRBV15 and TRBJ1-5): DAMVIQNPRYQVTQFGKPVTLSCSQTLNHNVMYWYQQKSSQAPKLLFHYYDKDFNNEADTPDNFQSRRPNTSFCFLDIRSPGLGDTAMYLCATSRARTLGNQPQHFGDGTRLSIL.

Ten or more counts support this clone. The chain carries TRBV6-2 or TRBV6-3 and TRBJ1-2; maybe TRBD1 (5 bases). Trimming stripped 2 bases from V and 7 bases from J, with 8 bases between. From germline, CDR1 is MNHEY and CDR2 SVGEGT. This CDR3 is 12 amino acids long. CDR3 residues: CASSYGRGGYTF. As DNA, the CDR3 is TGTGCCAGCAGTTACGGTAGGGGTGGCTACACCTTC.

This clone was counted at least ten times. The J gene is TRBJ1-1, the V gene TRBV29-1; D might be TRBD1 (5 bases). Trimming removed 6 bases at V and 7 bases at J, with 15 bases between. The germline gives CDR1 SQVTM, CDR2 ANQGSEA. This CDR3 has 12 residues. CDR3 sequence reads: CSVGGVLGEAFF. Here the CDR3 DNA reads TGCAGCGTGGGGGGGGTACTAGGTGAAGCTTTCTTT.

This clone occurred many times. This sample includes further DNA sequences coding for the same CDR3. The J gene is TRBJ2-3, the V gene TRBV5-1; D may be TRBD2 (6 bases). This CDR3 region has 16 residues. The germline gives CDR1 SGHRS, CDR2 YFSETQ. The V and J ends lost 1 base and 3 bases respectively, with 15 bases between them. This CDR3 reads CASSLSAGWGTDTQYF. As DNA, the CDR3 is TGCGCCAGCAGCTTGTCGGCGGGATGGGGGACAGATACGCAGTATTTT.

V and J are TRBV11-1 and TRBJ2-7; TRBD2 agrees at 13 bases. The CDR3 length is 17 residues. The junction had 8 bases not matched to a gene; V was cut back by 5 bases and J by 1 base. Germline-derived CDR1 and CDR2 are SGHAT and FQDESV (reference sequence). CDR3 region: CASSVEPGLAGSYEQYF. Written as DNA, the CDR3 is TGTGCCAGCAGCGTCGAACCGGGACTAGCGGGATCCTACGAGCAGTACTTC.

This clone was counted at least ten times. The CDR3 nucleotides read TGCGCCAGCAATGCAGGGGGCCTAGAGACCCAGTACTTC. Residues: CASNAGGLETQYF. This chain uses TRBV5-1 with TRBJ2-5; 8 nucleotides line up with TRBD1. The CDR3 length is 13 residues. The germline CDR1 and CDR2 sequences are SGHRS and YFSETQ. V was clipped by 6 bases and J by 4 bases; unmatched bases: 5.

CDR3 DNA sequence: TGTGCCAGCAGTTACGGCGGGAGATTCTACGAGCAGTACTTC. Encoded protein: CASSYGGRFYEQYF. This chain uses TRBV6-5 with TRBJ2-7; 7 bases fit TRBD2. The germline CDR1 and CDR2 sequences are MNHEY and SVGAGI. The ends lost 2 bases at V and 3 bases at J; junction bases unmatched: 4. The CDR3 covers 14 residues.

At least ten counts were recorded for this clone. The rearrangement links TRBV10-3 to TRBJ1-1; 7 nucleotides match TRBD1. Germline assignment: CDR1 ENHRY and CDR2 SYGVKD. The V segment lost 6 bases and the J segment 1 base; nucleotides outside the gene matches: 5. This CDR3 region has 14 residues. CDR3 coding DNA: TGTGCCATCAGGGACAGGCGGGAGAACACTGAAGCTTTCTTT. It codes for CAIRDRRENTEAFF.

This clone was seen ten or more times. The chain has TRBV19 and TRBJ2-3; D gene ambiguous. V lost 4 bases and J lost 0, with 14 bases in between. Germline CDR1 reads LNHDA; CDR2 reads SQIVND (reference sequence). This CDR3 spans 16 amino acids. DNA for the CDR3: TGTGCCAGTAGTACCCGTTTTAGCACTAGCACAGATACGCAGTATTTT. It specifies CASSTRFSTSTDTQYF.

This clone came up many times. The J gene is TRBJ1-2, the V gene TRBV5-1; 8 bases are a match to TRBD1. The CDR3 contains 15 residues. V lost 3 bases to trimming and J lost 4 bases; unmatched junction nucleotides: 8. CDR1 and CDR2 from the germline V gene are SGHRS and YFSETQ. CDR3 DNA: TGCGCCAGCAGCTCCGGGACAGGCCGACTCTATGGCTACACCTTC. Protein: CASSSGTGRLYGYTF.

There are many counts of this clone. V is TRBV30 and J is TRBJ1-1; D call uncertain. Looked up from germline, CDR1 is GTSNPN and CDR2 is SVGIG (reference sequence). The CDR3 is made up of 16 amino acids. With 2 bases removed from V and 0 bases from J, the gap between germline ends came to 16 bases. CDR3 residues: CAWSLVGRSLNTEAFF. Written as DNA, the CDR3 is TGTGCCTGGAGTCTGGTCGGTCGCAGCTTGAACACTGAAGCTTTCTTT.

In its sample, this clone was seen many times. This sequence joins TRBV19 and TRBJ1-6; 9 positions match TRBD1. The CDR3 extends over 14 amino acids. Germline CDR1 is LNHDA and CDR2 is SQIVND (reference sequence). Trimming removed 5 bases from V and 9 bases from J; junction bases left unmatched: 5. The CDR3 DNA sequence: TGTGCCAGTAGTGCGACAGGGGGATCTTCACCCCTCCACTTT. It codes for CASSATGGSSPLHF. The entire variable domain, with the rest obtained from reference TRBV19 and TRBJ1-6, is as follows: DGGITQSPKYLFRKEGQNVTLSCEQNLNHDAMYWYRQDPGQGLRLIYYSQIVNDFQKGDIAEGYSVSREKKESFPLTVTSAQKNPTAFYLCASSATGGSSPLHFGNGTRLTVT.

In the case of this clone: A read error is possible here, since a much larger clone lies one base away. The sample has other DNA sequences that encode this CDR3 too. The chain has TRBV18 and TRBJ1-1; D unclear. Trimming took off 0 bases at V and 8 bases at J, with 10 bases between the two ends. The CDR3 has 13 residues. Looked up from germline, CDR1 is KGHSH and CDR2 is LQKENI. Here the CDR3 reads CASSPPSPREAFF. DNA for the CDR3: TGTGCCAGCTCACCACCTTCCCCAAGGGAAGCTTTCTTT.